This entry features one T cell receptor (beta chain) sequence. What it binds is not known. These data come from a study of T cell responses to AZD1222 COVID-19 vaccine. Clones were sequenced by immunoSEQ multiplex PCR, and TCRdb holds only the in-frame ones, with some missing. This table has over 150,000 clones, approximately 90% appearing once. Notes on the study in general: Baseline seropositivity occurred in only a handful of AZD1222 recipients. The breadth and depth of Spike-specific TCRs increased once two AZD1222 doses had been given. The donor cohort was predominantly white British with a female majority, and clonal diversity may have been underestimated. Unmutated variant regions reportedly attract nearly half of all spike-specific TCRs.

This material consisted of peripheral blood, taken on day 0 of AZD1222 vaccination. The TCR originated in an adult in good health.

For the CDR3, the DNA is TGTGCCAGCAGTTTACCCCCCCGAACACAGTATAATCAGCCCCAGCATTTT. It codes for CASSLPPRTQYNQPQHF. The rearrangement uses TRBV28 and TRBJ1-5; D remains unclear. This CDR3 region has 17 residues. Germline V gene data show CDR1 as MDHEN and CDR2 as SYDVKM. Deletions cut 2 bases from V and 4 bases from J, with 18 bases between.